This section outlines one TCR beta chain sequence together with its context. The antigen is not known. The data are from a study of shared clonotypes between healthy human individuals. Researchers ran the assay at a deep level. Some clones are missing from TCRdb's copy, which holds only in-frame ones; the method was immunoSEQ multiplex PCR. The data hold hundreds of thousands of clones, with 90% to 96% observed a single time. CD45RA+ naive and CD45RA-negative memory subsets were separated from CD4+ cells. Findings and caveats of the study: Blood was the only sampled material, and tissue repertoires likely differ. A few donors had roughly 5.2% of their naive CD4 clonotypes in common.

Sequencing input: naive CD4+ T cells sorted from blood. Subset denoted: CD45RA+ positively selected. This sequence was found in a woman between 25 and 40 years old in good health.

This CDR3 is CASSVYEGRPYF. The CDR3 DNA follows: TGTGCCAGCAGCGTCTACGAGGGGAGGCCGTACTTC. The genes are TRBV7-2 and TRBJ2-4, with D maybe TRBD2 (6 bases). Germline lookup yields CDR1 SGHTA and CDR2 FQGNSA. V lost 5 bases and J lost 15, with 17 bases in between. CDR3 length: 12 amino acids.